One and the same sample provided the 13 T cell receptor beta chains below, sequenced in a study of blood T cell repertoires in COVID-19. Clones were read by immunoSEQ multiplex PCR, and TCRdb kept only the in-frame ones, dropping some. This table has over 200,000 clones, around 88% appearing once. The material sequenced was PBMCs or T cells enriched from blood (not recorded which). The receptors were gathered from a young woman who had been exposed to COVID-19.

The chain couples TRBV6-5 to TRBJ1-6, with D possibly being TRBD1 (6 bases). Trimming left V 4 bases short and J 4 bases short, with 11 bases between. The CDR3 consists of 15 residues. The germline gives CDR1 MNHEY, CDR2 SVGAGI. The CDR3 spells CASSSGQIYNSPLHF. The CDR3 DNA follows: TGTGCCAGCAGTTCCGGACAGATTTATAATTCACCCCTCCACTTT.

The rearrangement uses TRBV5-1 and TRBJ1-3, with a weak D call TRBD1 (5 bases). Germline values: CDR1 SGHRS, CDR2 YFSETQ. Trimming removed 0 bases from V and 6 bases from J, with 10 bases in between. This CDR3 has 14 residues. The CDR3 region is CASSLGTRQNTIYF. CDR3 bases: TGCGCCAGCAGCTTGGGGACACGACAAAACACCATATATTTT.

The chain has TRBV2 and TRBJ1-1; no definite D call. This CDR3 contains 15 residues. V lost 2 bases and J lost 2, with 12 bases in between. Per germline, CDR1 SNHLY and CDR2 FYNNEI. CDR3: CASSESQALNTEAFF. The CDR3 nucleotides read TGTGCCAGCAGTGAATCCCAGGCACTTAACACTGAAGCTTTCTTT.

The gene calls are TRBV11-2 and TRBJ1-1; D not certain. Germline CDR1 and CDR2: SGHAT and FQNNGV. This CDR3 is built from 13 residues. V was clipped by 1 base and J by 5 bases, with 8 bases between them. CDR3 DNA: TGTGCCAGCAGCTTAGCGGGAGGGACTGAAGCTTTCTTT. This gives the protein CASSLAGGTEAFF.

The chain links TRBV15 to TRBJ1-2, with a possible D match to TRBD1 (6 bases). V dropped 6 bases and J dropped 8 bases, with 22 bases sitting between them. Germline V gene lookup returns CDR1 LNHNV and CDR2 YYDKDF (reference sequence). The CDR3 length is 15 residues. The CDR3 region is CATSWGEGVSGGYTF. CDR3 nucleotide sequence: TGTGCCACCAGTTGGGGGGAGGGGGTGTCGGGCGGCTACACCTTC.

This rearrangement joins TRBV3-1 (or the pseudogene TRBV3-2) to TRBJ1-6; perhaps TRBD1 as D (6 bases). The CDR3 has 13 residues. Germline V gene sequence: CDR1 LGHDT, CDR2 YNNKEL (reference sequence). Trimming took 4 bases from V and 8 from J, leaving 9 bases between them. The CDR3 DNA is TGTGCCAGCAGCCTGGGGGCTGATTCACCCCTCCACTTT. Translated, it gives CASSLGADSPLHF.

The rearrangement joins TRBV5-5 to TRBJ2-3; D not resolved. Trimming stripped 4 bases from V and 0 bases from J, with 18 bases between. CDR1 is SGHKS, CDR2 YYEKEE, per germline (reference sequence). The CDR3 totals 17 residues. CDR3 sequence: CASSPPTANPSTDTQYF. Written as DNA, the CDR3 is TGTGCCAGCAGCCCGCCAACAGCTAACCCTAGCACAGATACGCAGTATTTT.

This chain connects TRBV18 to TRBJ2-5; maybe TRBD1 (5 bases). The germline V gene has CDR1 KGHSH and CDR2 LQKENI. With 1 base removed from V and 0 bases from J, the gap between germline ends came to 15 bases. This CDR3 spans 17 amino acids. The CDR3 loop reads CASSPLPPPGHQETQYF. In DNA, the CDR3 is TGTGCCAGCTCACCACTACCCCCCCCAGGGCACCAAGAGACCCAGTACTTC.

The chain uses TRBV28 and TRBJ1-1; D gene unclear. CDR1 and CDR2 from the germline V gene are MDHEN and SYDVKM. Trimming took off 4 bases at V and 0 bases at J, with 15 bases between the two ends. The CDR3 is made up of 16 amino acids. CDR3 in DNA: TGTGCCAGCAGTTCCTACAGAGCCCTAATGAACACTGAAGCTTTCTTT. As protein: CASSSYRALMNTEAFF.

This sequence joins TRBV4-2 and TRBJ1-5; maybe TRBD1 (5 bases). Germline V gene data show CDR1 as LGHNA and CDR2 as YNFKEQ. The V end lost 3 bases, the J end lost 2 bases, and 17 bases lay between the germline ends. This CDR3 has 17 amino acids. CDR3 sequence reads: CASSHGGGNTGNQPQHF. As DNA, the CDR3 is TGTGCCAGCAGCCATGGGGGGGGTAATACTGGCAATCAGCCCCAGCATTTT.

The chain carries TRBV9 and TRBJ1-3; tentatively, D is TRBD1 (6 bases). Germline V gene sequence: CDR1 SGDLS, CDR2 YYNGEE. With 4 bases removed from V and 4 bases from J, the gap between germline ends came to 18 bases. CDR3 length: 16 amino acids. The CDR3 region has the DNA TGTGCCAGCAGCACCCAATCTTTGGGGGCGGGAAACACCATATATTTT. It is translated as CASSTQSLGAGNTIYF.

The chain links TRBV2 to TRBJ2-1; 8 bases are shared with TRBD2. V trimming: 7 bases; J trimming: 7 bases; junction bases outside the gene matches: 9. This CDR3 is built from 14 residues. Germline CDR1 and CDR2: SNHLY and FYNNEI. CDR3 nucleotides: TGTGCCAGCAAGGACGGGGGGGCCAGTAATGAGCAGTTCTTC. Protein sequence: CASKDGGASNEQFF.

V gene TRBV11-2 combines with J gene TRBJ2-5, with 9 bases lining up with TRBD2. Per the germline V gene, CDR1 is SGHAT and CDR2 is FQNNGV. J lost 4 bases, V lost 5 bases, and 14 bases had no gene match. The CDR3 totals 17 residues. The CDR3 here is CASSPHLAGGWGETQYF. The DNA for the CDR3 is TGTGCCAGCAGCCCGCATCTGGCGGGGGGGTGGGGAGAGACCCAGTACTTC.